The clone carrying this T cell receptor (beta chain) turned up a few times. Its antigen remains unidentified. The method was immunoSEQ multiplex PCR; TCRdb's version includes in-frame clones alone and lacks a portion of them. The sample lists tens of thousands of clones, 70% to 80% occurring once. The sample comes from a study of OX40 agonist ivuxolimab in advanced cancers. Looking at the study overall: It was ivuxolimab, an agonistic anti-OX40 (CD134) antibody, that patients were treated with.

The V segment lost 0 bases and the J segment 7 bases; nucleotides outside the gene matches: 5. The CDR3 length is 15 residues. CDR1 SGHRS and CDR2 YFSETQ come from the germline V gene. Overall study findings and caveats: Blood T cells, both CD4+ and CD8+, expanded clonally by week 6 at 0.1 to 3.0 mg/kg. Low normalized T-cell clonal expansion was additionally recorded for some nonresponders.

This receptor was taken from an adult with an advanced solid tumor such as melanoma, head and neck, liver or kidney cancer. This chain joins TRBV5-1 and TRBJ2-1; TRBD2 aligns across 9 bases. The sequencing here drew on CD4+ or CD8+ T cells sorted from blood, taken in a trial of the OX40 agonist ivuxolimab. For the CDR3, the DNA is TGCGCCAGCAGCTTGGCCGGGACTAGCACAAATGAGCAGTTCTTC. Its protein is CASSLAGTSTNEQFF.